The entry below gives a single T cell receptor (beta chain) sequence along with its context. The antigen remains unidentified. This sample was included in a study of post-analysis software for immune sequencing data. Background on the study: In terms of disease course, relapsing-remitting, secondary progressive and progressive-relapsing multiple sclerosis were included. General study results and limits: Significantly lower normalized Chao1 diversity was seen in multiple sclerosis patients than in controls. Batch-matched samples strongly co-clustered by F measure.

Researchers reported that TCR beta cDNA libraries carried unique molecular identifiers. Researchers reported 400,000 to 550,000 cDNA molecules coming from roughly 1 to 10 million T cells. MiXCR, applied by TCRdb to the PCR reads, yields one record per CDR3 protein. Counted here are about 770,000 distinct CDR3 sequences, roughly 50% occurring once; the ten biggest clones make up approximately 5%. Sequencing input: blood. The source of this sequence is a girl aged 10-17 years with multiple sclerosis.

The CDR3 spells CASGASSASSYEQYF. CDR3 bases: TGTGCCAGCGGGGCTTCTAGCGCGAGCTCCTACGAGCAGTACTTC. The chain recombines TRBV12-3 or TRBV12-4 with TRBJ2-4, with a possible D match to TRBD2 (6 bases). The DNA matches TRBJ2-7 better at its end, which makes the J call doubtful. CDR3 size: 15 residues.